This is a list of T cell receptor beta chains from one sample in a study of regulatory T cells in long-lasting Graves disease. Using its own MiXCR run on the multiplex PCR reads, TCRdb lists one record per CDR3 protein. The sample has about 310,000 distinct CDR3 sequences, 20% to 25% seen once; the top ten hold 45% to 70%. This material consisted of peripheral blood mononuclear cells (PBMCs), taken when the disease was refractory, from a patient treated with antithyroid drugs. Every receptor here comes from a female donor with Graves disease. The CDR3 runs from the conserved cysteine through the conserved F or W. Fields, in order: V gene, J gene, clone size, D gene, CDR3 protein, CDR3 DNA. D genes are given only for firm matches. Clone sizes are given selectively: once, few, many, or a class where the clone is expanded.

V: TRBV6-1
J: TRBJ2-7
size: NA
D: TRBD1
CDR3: CASSEALLGTGGIEQYF
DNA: TGTGCCAGCAGTGAAGCGCTTCTGGGGACAGGGGGGATCGAGCAGTACTTC

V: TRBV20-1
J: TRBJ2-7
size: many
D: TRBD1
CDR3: CSATHPRDSLYEQYF
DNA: TGCAGTGCAACCCATCCCCGGGACAGCCTCTACGAGCAGTACTTC

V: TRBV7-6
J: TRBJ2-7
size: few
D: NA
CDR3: CASSLTFNLNEQYF
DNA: TGTGCCAGCAGCTTAACCTTCAACTTGAACGAGCAGTACTTC

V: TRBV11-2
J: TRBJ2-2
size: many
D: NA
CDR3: CASSLNGGGELFF
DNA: TGTGCCAGCAGCCTCAACGGGGGTGGGGAGCTGTTTTTT

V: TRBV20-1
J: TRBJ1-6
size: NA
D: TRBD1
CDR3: CSASGGQGLFSPLHF
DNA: TGCAGTGCTAGTGGGGGACAGGGACTTTTTTCACCCCTCCACTTT

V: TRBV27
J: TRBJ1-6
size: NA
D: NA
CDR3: CASSFFDRDNSPLHF
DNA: TGTGCCAGCAGTTTCTTTGACAGAGATAATTCACCCCTCCACTTT

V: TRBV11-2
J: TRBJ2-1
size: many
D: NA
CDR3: CASSLDWRGVDNEQFF
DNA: TGTGCCAGCAGCTTAGATTGGAGGGGGGTCGACAATGAGCAGTTCTTC

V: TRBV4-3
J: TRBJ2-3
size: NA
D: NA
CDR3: CASSQDEGLNTDTQYF
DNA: TGCGCCAGCAGCCAAGATGAGGGACTGAACACAGATACGCAGTATTTT

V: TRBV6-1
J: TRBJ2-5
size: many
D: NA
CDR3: CASRDSASETQYF
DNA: TGTGCCAGCAGAGACTCCGCGAGTGAGACCCAGTACTTC

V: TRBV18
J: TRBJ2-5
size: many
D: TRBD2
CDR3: CASSPPGLAGGQETQYF
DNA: TGTGCCAGCTCACCACCGGGACTAGCGGGAGGACAAGAGACCCAGTACTTC

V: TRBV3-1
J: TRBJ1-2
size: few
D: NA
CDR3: CASSQEVHYGYTF
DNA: TGTGCCAGCAGCCAAGAAGTCCACTATGGCTACACCTTC

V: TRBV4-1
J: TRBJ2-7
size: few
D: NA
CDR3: CASSQEHQGNYEQYF
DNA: TGCGCCAGCAGCCAAGAACACCAGGGGAATTACGAGCAGTACTTC

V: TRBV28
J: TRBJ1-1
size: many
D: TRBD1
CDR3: CASRPGTANTEAFF
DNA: TGTGCCAGCAGACCCGGGACAGCCAACACTGAAGCTTTCTTT

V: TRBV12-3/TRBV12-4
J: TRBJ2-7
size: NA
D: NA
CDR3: CASSFDSSSYEQYF
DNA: TGTGCCAGCAGTTTTGACAGCAGCTCCTACGAGCAGTACTTC

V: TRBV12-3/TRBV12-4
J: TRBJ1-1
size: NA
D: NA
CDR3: CASSRDINTEAFF
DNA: TGTGCCAGCAGCCGGGATATAAACACTGAAGCTTTCTTT

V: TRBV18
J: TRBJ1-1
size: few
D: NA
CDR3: CASSAGGDTEAFF
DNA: TGTGCCAGCTCAGCCGGGGGGGACACTGAAGCTTTCTTT

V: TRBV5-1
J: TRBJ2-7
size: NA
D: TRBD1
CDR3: CASSSTGDREQYF
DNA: TGCGCCAGCAGCTCGACAGGGGATCGGGAGCAGTACTTC

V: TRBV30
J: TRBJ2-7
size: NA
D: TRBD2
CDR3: CAWSVGTNSYEQYF
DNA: TGTGCCTGGAGTGTCGGGACTAACTCCTACGAGCAGTACTTC

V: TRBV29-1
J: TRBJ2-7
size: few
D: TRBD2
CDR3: CSVEEELAGNYEQYF
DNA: TGCAGCGTTGAAGAAGAGTTAGCGGGGAACTACGAGCAGTACTTC

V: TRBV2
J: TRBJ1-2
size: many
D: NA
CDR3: CASSVGSYGYTF
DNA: TGTGCCAGCAGTGTAGGGTCCTATGGCTACACCTTC

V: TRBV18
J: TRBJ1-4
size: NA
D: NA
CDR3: CANSPTSPGRATNEKLFF
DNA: TGTGCCAACTCACCTACTTCTCCCGGACGGGCAACTAATGAAAAACTGTTTTTT

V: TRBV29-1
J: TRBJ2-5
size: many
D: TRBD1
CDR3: CSVFSGTGIFQETQYF
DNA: TGCAGCGTGTTTTCCGGGACAGGGATCTTCCAAGAGACCCAGTACTTC

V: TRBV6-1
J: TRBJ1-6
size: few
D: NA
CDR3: CASRDGNSPLHF
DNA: TGTGCCAGCAGGGACGGAAATTCACCCCTCCACTTT

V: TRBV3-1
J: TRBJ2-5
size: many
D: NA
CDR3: CASSQDIGSETQYF
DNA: TGTGCCAGCAGCCAAGATATCGGGTCAGAGACCCAGTACTTC

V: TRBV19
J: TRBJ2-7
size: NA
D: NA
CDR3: CASSITKYARGDSEQYF
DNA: TGTGCCAGTAGTATAACGAAATACGCCAGGGGCGACTCCGAGCAGTACTTC

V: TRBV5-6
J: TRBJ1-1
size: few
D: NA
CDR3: CASSSTGKGKNTEAFF
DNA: TGTGCCAGCAGCTCGACAGGTAAGGGAAAGAACACTGAAGCTTTCTTT

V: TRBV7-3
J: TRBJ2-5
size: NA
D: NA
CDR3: CASSLRGTSVETQYF
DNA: TGTGCCAGCAGCTTAAGAGGGACATCCGTGGAGACCCAGTACTTC

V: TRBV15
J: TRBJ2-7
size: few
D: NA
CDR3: CATLLRGPCEQYF
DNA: TGTGCCACCCTGCTGAGGGGTCCTTGCGAGCAGTACTTC

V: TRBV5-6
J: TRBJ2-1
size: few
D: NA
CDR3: CASSLDGGSNEQFF
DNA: TGTGCCAGCAGTCTCGACGGCGGGTCGAATGAGCAGTTCTTC

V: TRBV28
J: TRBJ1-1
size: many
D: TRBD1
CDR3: CASSLGTGKNTEAFF
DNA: TGTGCCAGCAGTTTAGGGACAGGAAAAAACACTGAAGCTTTCTTT

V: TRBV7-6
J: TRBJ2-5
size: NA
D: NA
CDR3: CASMGGMYQETQYF
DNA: TGTGCCAGCATGGGGGGAATGTACCAAGAGACCCAGTACTTC

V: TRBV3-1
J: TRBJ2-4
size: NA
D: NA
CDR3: CASSQDQQVLAKNIQYF
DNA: TGTGCCAGCAGCCAAGATCAGCAGGTCCTAGCCAAAAACATTCAGTACTTC

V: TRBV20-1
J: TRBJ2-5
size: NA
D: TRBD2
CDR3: CSPTSGSGETQYF
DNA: TGCAGTCCGACTAGCGGGAGTGGAGAGACCCAGTACTTC

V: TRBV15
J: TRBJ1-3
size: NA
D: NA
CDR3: CATSRGAGDTIYF
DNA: TGTGCCACCAGCAGAGGAGCGGGGGACACCATATATTTT

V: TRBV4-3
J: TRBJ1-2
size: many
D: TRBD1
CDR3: CASSREQGQGGYTF
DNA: TGCGCCAGCAGCCGGGAACAGGGGCAAGGCGGCTACACCTTC

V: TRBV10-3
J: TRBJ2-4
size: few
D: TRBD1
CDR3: CAISRTGGEWNIQYF
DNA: TGTGCCATCAGCCGTACAGGGGGCGAGTGGAACATTCAGTACTTC

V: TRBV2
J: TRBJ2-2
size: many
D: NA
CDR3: CASGGGELFF
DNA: TGTGCCAGCGGCGGCGGGGAGCTGTTTTTT

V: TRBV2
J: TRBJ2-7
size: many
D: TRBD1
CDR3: CASTGTGGEQYF
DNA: TGTGCCAGCACCGGGACAGGGGGCGAGCAGTACTTC

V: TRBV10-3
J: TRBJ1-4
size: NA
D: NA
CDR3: CAISPETEENEKLFF
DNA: TGTGCCATCAGTCCCGAGACGGAGGAGAATGAAAAACTGTTTTTT

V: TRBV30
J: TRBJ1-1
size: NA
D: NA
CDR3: CAWSGDNTEAFF
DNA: TGTGCCTGGAGTGGGGACAACACTGAAGCTTTCTTT

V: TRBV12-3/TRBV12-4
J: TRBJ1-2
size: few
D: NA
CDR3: CASSPGDGREEGYTF
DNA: TGTGCCAGCAGTCCTGGGGACGGGAGAGAGGAGGGCTACACCTTC

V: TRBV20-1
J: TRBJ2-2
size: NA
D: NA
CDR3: CSASRPGDNTGELFF
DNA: TGCAGTGCTAGCCGTCCCGGGGATAACACCGGGGAGCTGTTTTTT

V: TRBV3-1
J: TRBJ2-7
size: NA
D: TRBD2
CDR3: CASSRLLAGGRDEQYF
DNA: TGTGCCAGCAGCCGATTACTAGCGGGAGGGCGCGACGAGCAGTACTTC

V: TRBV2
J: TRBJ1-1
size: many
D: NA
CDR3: CASSERQGNTEAFF
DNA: TGTGCCAGCAGTGAACGGCAGGGGAACACTGAAGCTTTCTTT

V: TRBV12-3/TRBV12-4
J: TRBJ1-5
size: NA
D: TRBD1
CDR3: CAGSSYEYRGQGNQPQHF
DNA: TGTGCCGGCAGTTCATATGAATACAGGGGTCAGGGCAATCAGCCCCAGCATTTT

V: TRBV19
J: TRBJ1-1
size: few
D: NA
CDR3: CASSTQGRDTEAFF
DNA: TGTGCCAGTAGTACCCAGGGTCGGGACACTGAAGCTTTCTTT

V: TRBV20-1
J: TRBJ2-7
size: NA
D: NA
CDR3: CSAREAATGTREQYF
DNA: TGCAGTGCTAGAGAAGCGGCAACAGGGACTCGTGAGCAGTACTTC